What follows are 28 T cell receptor beta chains derived from one specimen sequenced in a study of blood T cell repertoires in COVID-19 (dated by TCRdb to 2018 to 2021). Libraries were built with the immunoSEQ multiplex PCR assay. TCRdb provides this immuneACCESS table in a form limited to in-frame rearrangements. Some clones are lacking; in checked studies, under half of them reflect an unresolved V gene, and why the rest are absent is not known. Recorded for this sample are about 98,000 clones; roughly 80% of them occurred a single time. The ten largest clones represent about 10% of the sample. The specimen sequenced was peripheral blood. Receptor source: a woman older than 75 with acute or convalescent COVID-19.

This clone was picked up one time. The chain uses TRBV5-4 and TRBJ1-1, with D tentatively TRBD1 (6 bases). Germline CDR1 is SGHNT and CDR2 is YYREEE (reference sequence). This CDR3 is built from 13 residues. The ends were cut back, 7 bases at V and 1 base at J, with 11 bases in the middle. The CDR3 DNA is TGTGCCAGCCAGGACAGACGGAACACTGAAGCTTTCTTT. This codes for CASQDRRNTEAFF.

With respect to this clone: Other DNA sequences of this sample code for an identical CDR3. This chain links TRBV19 with TRBJ1-4; D unclear. The V gene's germline CDR1 is LNHDA and CDR2 SQIVND (reference sequence). This CDR3 region has 14 residues. With 4 bases removed from V and 5 bases from J, the gap between germline ends came to 11 bases. CDR3 sequence (DNA): TGTGCCAGTAGTAGACGGGAAGGGAATGAAAAACTGTTTTTT. Its translation is CASSRREGNEKLFF.

The chain carries TRBV28 and TRBJ1-1; TRBD1 matches at 7 bases. Per the germline V gene, CDR1 is MDHEN and CDR2 is SYDVKM. The V gene end was trimmed by 7 bases and the J gene end by 1 base; junction bases not matched to a gene: 6. CDR3 length: 14 residues. CDR3 coding DNA: TGTGCCAGCACCTCGGGACAGCCGAACACTGAAGCTTTCTTT. Translated, it gives CASTSGQPNTEAFF.

The genes are TRBV5-4 and TRBJ1-3; weak D call: TRBD1 (5 bases). Germline loops: CDR1 SGHNT, CDR2 YYREEE (reference sequence). The CDR3 has 17 residues. Trimming stripped 4 bases from V and 1 base from J, with 18 bases between. CDR3 nucleotide sequence: TGTGCCAGCAGCAGGACCCAGGGTCAGTCATCTGGAAACACCATATATTTT. Translated, it gives CASSRTQGQSSGNTIYF. The whole variable domain, remainder taken from reference TRBV5-4 and TRBJ1-3, is ETGVTQSPTHLIKTRGQQVTLRCSSQSGHNTVSWYQQALGQGPQFIFQYYREEENGRGNFPPRFSGLQFPNYSSELNVNALELDDSALYLCASSRTQGQSSGNTIYFGEGSWLTVV.

The chain recombines TRBV10-3 with TRBJ1-1, with 7 positions matching TRBD1. Germline V gene sequence: CDR1 ENHRY, CDR2 SYGVKD. Germline trimming cut 4 bases from V and 6 bases from J; bases unmatched to any gene: 8. CDR3 length: 14 amino acids. The CDR3 reads CAISGRQGLSEAFF. CDR3 DNA: TGTGCCATCAGTGGGAGACAGGGCCTCTCTGAAGCTTTCTTT.

The chain joins TRBV9 to TRBJ2-5, with a tentative D call TRBD1 (6 bases). This CDR3 is 15 amino acids long. Germline CDR1 and CDR2: SGDLS and YYNGEE. Trimming left V 0 bases short and J 4 bases short, with 13 bases between. The CDR3 bases are TGTGCCAGCAGCGTAGGTCAGGGGATCCCAGAGACCCAGTACTTC. This gives the protein CASSVGQGIPETQYF.

The J gene is TRBJ2-7, the V gene TRBV6-5, with D possibly TRBD2 on 6 matching bases. This CDR3 is built from 14 residues. V was pared by 5 bases and J by 4 bases, with 15 bases between. Germline values: CDR1 MNHEY, CDR2 SVGAGI. The CDR3 coding sequence is TGTGCCAGCAGTCCCCTGGAGGGGCCTTACGAGCAGTACTTC. Encoded protein: CASSPLEGPYEQYF.

This clone was detected once. The chain links TRBV5-4 to TRBJ1-2; 7 nucleotides line up with TRBD1. The J segment lost 4 bases and the V segment lost 2 bases, leaving 2 bases of the junction unmatched. The CDR3 has 13 amino acids. Germline CDR1 reads SGHNT; CDR2 reads YYREEE (reference sequence). The CDR3 nucleotides are TGTGCCAGCAGCTTAGGGACAGTCTATGGCTACACCTTC. Translating gives CASSLGTVYGYTF.

J is TRBJ1-3 and V is TRBV28, with 7 bases matching TRBD1. The V segment lost 3 bases and the J segment 8 bases; nucleotides outside the gene matches: 7. Germline V gene sequence: CDR1 MDHEN, CDR2 SYDVKM. The CDR3 is made up of 14 amino acids. CDR3 DNA sequence: TGTGCCAGCAGTTTCACACAGGGGCTTTACACCATATATTTT. Translation: CASSFTQGLYTIYF. Looking up the rest from reference TRBV28 and TRBJ1-3 gives the full variable domain: DVKVTQSSRYLVKRTGEKVFLECVQDMDHENMFWYRQDPGLGLRLIYFSYDVKMKEKGDIPEGYSVSREKKERFSLILESASTNQTSMYLCASSFTQGLYTIYFGEGSWLTVV.

V is TRBV12-3 or TRBV12-4 and J is TRBJ1-1; no reliable D call. The CDR3 has 12 residues. Deletions cut 2 bases from V and 7 bases from J, with 8 bases between. The chain's CDR3 is CASSLIAGEAFF. As DNA, the CDR3 is TGTGCCAGCAGTTTAATAGCTGGTGAAGCTTTCTTT.

The chain uses TRBV3-1 (or the pseudogene TRBV3-2) and TRBJ2-5; tentative D call: TRBD1 (6 bases). Germline assignment: CDR1 LGHDT and CDR2 YNNKEL (reference sequence). This CDR3 has 18 residues. Trimming left V 1 base short and J 1 base short, with 19 bases between. The CDR3 DNA is TGTGCCAGCAGCCAAGCACGCCACCGAGACAGGTTCCAAGAGACCCAGTACTTC. It codes for CASSQARHRDRFQETQYF.

This rearrangement joins TRBV9 to TRBJ2-5, with D hard to call. The CDR3 extends over 16 amino acids. The V and J ends lost 2 bases and 1 base respectively, with 15 bases between them. CDR1 is SGDLS and CDR2 is YYNGEE in the germline V gene. CDR3 nucleotides: TGTGCCAGCAGCGTCTCGGGTAACTCACTCCAAGAGACCCAGTACTTC. Translating gives CASSVSGNSLQETQYF.

The V call is TRBV5-4, the J call TRBJ1-1; tentative D call: TRBD1 (5 bases). The ends were cut back, 2 bases at V and 0 bases at J, with 11 bases in the middle. Per germline, CDR1 SGHNT and CDR2 YYREEE (reference sequence). The CDR3 length is 15 residues. CDR3 sequence (DNA): TGTGCCAGCAGCTTCATAGGCAGGGTGAACACTGAAGCTTTCTTT. It specifies CASSFIGRVNTEAFF.

This clone was observed a handful of times. The rearrangement links TRBV19 to TRBJ2-1; 7 bases agree with TRBD1. V shed 5 bases and J 2 bases; nucleotides not matched to a gene: 3. Per the germline V gene, CDR1 is LNHDA and CDR2 is SQIVND (reference sequence). The length of the CDR3 is 14 residues. The CDR3 bases are TGTGCCAGTAGTCTGGACAGGCCCTACAATGAGCAGTTCTTC. Translated, it gives CASSLDRPYNEQFF.

The chain has TRBV2 and TRBJ2-5; maybe TRBD1 (7 bases). The CDR3 loop spans 15 amino acids. V was pared by 2 bases and J by 2 bases, with 12 bases between. Germline assignment: CDR1 SNHLY and CDR2 FYNNEI. CDR3 in amino acids: CASSESPGGQETQYF. In DNA form, the CDR3 reads TGTGCCAGCAGTGAATCCCCAGGGGGGCAAGAGACCCAGTACTTC.

This chain links TRBV7-3 with TRBJ2-2; a weak D match, TRBD1 (6 bases). Germline-derived CDR1 and CDR2 are SGHTA and FQGTGA. Trimming removed 2 bases from V and 0 bases from J, with 10 bases in between. This CDR3 has 16 residues. The CDR3 reads CASSLLSGANTGELFF. The CDR3, as DNA: TGTGCCAGCAGCTTATTATCAGGGGCGAACACCGGGGAGCTGTTTTTT.

J is TRBJ2-3 and V is TRBV4-2; 9 nucleotides match TRBD2. The CDR3 totals 19 residues. Germline lookup yields CDR1 LGHNA and CDR2 YNFKEQ. Unmatched junction bases numbered 19, after V lost 3 bases and J lost 6 bases. The CDR3 sequence is CASSHKIPSASGVRDTQYF. CDR3 DNA sequence: TGTGCCAGCAGCCACAAGATCCCATCGGCTAGCGGGGTCAGGGATACGCAGTATTTT.

As DNA, the CDR3 is TGCAGTGCTAGGACTGTCGGTGAGCAGTTCTTC. It specifies CSARTVGEQFF. The chain is built from TRBV20-1 and TRBJ2-1; D not certain. The CDR3 length is 11 residues. Per germline, CDR1 DFQATT and CDR2 SNEGSKA (reference sequence). Trimming stripped 3 bases from V and 9 bases from J, with 9 bases between.

The chain has TRBV3-1 (or the pseudogene TRBV3-2) and TRBJ1-6; TRBD1 is a possible D gene (5 bases). The CDR3 length is 16 residues. Deletions cut 0 bases from V and 4 bases from J, with 10 bases between. Germline lookup yields CDR1 LGHDT and CDR2 YNNKEL (reference sequence). CDR3 bases: TGTGCCAGCAGCCAAGATCCGGGGGGGTATAATTCACCCCTCCACTTT. Translation gives CASSQDPGGYNSPLHF.

The V and J genes are TRBV6-5 and TRBJ2-1; 9 nucleotides match TRBD2. The CDR3 runs to 15 residues. The trim removed 2 bases at V and 6 bases at J, leaving 5 bases unmatched. Per the germline V gene, CDR1 is MNHEY and CDR2 is SVGAGI. The DNA for the CDR3 is TGTGCCAGCAGTTACGGTGCGGGGGGGACCAATGAGCAGTTCTTC. This translates into CASSYGAGGTNEQFF.

Only a few counts were recorded for this clone. The chain uses TRBV5-4 and TRBJ1-2; 10 bases line up with TRBD1. The CDR3 is 14 residues long. After removal of 4 bases from V and 8 bases from J, the junction contained 8 bases not matched to a gene. The germline CDR1 and CDR2 sequences are SGHNT and YYREEE (reference sequence). Written as DNA, the CDR3 is TGTGCCAGCAGCATAGGCGACAGGGGGCGCGGCTACACCTTC. Translating gives CASSIGDRGRGYTF.

The chain carries TRBV28 and TRBJ2-7, with D maybe TRBD1 (7 bases). The CDR3 totals 13 residues. Trimming cost V 7 bases and J 7 bases, with 17 bases left between them. The germline gives CDR1 MDHEN, CDR2 SYDVKM. CDR3: CASTLGGGDEQYF. CDR3 DNA: TGTGCCAGCACCCTAGGAGGGGGCGATGAGCAGTACTTC.

The V gene is TRBV19, the J gene TRBJ2-2, with D perhaps TRBD1 (5 bases). This CDR3 has 16 residues. The ends were cut back, 3 bases at V and 1 base at J, with 12 bases in the middle. CDR1 LNHDA and CDR2 SQIVND come from the germline V gene (reference sequence). CDR3 loop: CASSIFPTGNTGELFF. The CDR3 coding sequence is TGTGCCAGTAGTATTTTCCCCACAGGGAACACCGGGGAGCTGTTTTTT.

The genes are TRBV27 and TRBJ1-1, with D possibly being TRBD1 (6 bases). CDR3 size: 13 residues. Trimming removed 3 bases at V and 5 bases at J, with 10 bases between. The germline V gene encodes CDR1 MNHEY and CDR2 SMNVEV (reference sequence). CDR3 bases: TGTGCCAGCAGTTTTCAGGGGAGTACTGAAGCTTTCTTT. Residues: CASSFQGSTEAFF.

CDR3 amino acids: CASRGTGGQETQYF. The CDR3 DNA reads TGTGCCAGCAGAGGGACAGGGGGCCAAGAGACCCAGTACTTC. The rearrangement links TRBV2 to TRBJ2-5, with 11 positions matching TRBD1. With V trimmed by 6 bases and J by 1 base, 1 base remained unmatched. CDR1 and CDR2 (germline): SNHLY, FYNNEI. The CDR3 loop spans 14 amino acids.

The rearrangement uses TRBV5-1 and TRBJ2-1; tentative D call: TRBD1 (6 bases). CDR3 length: 15 amino acids. Deletions cut 0 bases from V and 8 bases from J, with 15 bases between. CDR1 is SGHRS, CDR2 YFSETQ, per germline. The CDR3 loop is CASSLVRTGLDEQFF. The CDR3 DNA reads as TGCGCCAGCAGCTTGGTACGCACAGGGTTGGATGAGCAGTTCTTC.

The rearrangement joins TRBV18 to TRBJ2-5, with D possibly matching TRBD1 (5 bases). V was clipped by 0 bases and J by 5 bases, with 16 bases between them. Germline CDR1 KGHSH, CDR2 LQKENI. The CDR3 has 16 amino acids. CDR3 amino acids: CASSPPGAGSGETQYF. The CDR3 coding sequence is TGTGCCAGCTCACCACCAGGGGCAGGGTCCGGGGAGACCCAGTACTTC.

The chain joins TRBV10-3 to TRBJ2-7; 14 bases agree with TRBD2. Germline lookup yields CDR1 ENHRY and CDR2 SYGVKD. This CDR3 region has 15 residues. J lost 4 bases, V lost 4 bases, and 3 bases had no gene match. The CDR3 protein is CAISGLAGGLYEQYF. The CDR3 region has the DNA TGTGCCATCAGTGGACTAGCGGGGGGGCTTTACGAGCAGTACTTC.